This T cell receptor beta chain emerged from a study of blood T cell repertoires in COVID-19. Across the study: PBMCs, B-cell-depleted T cells, or T cells provided the cDNA or gDNA that made up the material.

The CDR3 contains 15 residues. V was cut by 9 bases and J by 0 bases, with 15 bases left in between. Authors' processing steps: Estimates of nucleated cell counts were drawn from the amplification of reference gene primers. The assay was immunoSEQ multiplex PCR, and TCRdb's table has in-frame clones only and misses some. V and J calls and clone size are copied from that table; D and trimming were computed from the DNA. There are about 130,000 clones in the sample; 87% occur only once, and 3.5% to 4.5% lies in the top ten. The chain employs TRBV23-1 and TRBJ1-3; possible D gene TRBD1, 5 bases. TRBV23-1 is an ORF, and what it does is uncertain. The specimen sequenced was peripheral blood. The sequence was obtained from a woman aged 60-70 years with acute or convalescent COVID-19. DNA of the CDR3: TGCGCCAGAGTTCTTCCCGACAGCTCTGGAAACACCATATATTTT. Its translation is CARVLPDSSGNTIYF.